This T cell receptor beta chain was documented in a study of response to subunit inactivated influenza vaccine. The length of the CDR3 is 17 residues. The trim removed 1 base at V and 2 bases at J, leaving 7 bases unmatched. CDR1 and CDR2 (germline): SGHTA, FQGNSA. Using its own MiXCR run on the RT-PCR reads, TCRdb lists one record per CDR3 protein. The table lists more than 500,000 distinct CDR3 sequences, about 11% of them singletons. This clonotype has more than one count but fewer than ten. These data were also reused for a study on T cells expressing NK-cell markers. As that report states: Making the TCR beta cDNA relied on 5'RACE template switching with UMIs.

Here the sequenced sample was PBMCs from blood, taken on the day of vaccination. V gene TRBV7-2 combines with J gene TRBJ2-1; 8 bases line up with TRBD1. The TCR comes from a man aged 45-60 years who received an inactivated influenza vaccine. This CDR3 reads CASSLVGQGFTYNEQFF. CDR3 DNA sequence: TGTGCCAGCAGCTTAGTAGGACAGGGATTTACCTACAATGAGCAGTTCTTC. The whole variable domain, remainder taken from reference TRBV7-2 and TRBJ2-1, is GAGVSQSPSNKVTEKGKDVELRCDPISGHTALYWYRQSLGQGLEFLIYFQGNSAPDKSGLPSDRFSAERTGGSVSTLTIQRTQQEDSAVYLCASSLVGQGFTYNEQFFGPGTRLTVL.